Many counts were recorded for the clone carrying this T cell receptor (beta chain). Preparation of the TCRbeta library used unique molecular identifiers. TCRdb analysed the PCR reads with MiXCR anew, one entry per CDR3 protein. The table shows roughly 190,000 distinct CDR3 sequences, with approximately 14% occurring only once. This entry comes from a study of T-cell reconstitution after alpha-beta-depleted transplantation in children. This TCR was sampled from a human donor who donated a stem cell graft to a child with acute lymphoblastic leukemia. The source material was PBMCs from the stem cell graft donor, sampled from the stem cell graft.

CDR3 DNA: TGTGCCAGCAGTTTATTCTCAGGGGAAAATGAGCAGTTCTTC. Protein product: CASSLFSGENEQFF. V gene TRBV27 combines with J gene TRBJ2-1, with D possibly matching TRBD1 (6 bases). Germline V gene lookup returns CDR1 MNHEY and CDR2 SMNVEV (reference sequence). The CDR3 has 14 amino acids. Deletions cut 1 base from V and 7 bases from J, with 11 bases between.